Listed below are T cell receptor beta chains from one sample, sequenced in a study of T cells after yellow fever vaccination. MiXCR was run by TCRdb on the 5' RACE reads, yielding one entry per CDR3 protein. The table records hundreds of thousands of distinct CDR3 sequences, 6.2% of them present only once. The specimen was PBMCs, collected 5 days after the yellow fever booster vaccination. All receptors come from a man younger than 40 who received the YFV17D yellow fever vaccine. Both conserved end residues are trimmed from each CDR3.

TRBJ1-1	TRBV12-3/TRBV12-4	ASSHGGNTEAF
TRBJ2-7	TRBV20-1	SARDETSLAQY
TRBJ2-1	TRBV6-2/TRBV6-3	ASSYSSGTEQF
TRBJ2-7	TRBV6-2/TRBV6-3	ASSYQAEQY
TRBJ2-3	TRBV21-1	ASNIADTDTQY
TRBJ2-4	TRBV28	ASSPSAGQGVKNIQY
TRBJ1-5	TRBV9	ASSVDGAGQPQH
TRBJ2-1	TRBV29-1	SGLPRGSGSYNEQF
TRBJ2-2	TRBV7-8	ASSLGGYLTGELF
TRBJ2-7	TRBV7-2	ASSFGLAWSSYEQY
TRBJ1-2	TRBV6-1	ASSPGFVGNYGYT
TRBJ2-1	TRBV5-4	ASSPGLDDSYNEQF
TRBJ2-5	TRBV10-2	ASSPSLSGTQY
TRBJ2-1	TRBV20-1	SAPKGSREQF
TRBJ2-4	TRBV12-3/TRBV12-4	ASSLRFQYDIQY